Following are 19 T cell receptor beta chains from one sample sequenced in a study of T cells in Graves' hyperthyroidism and ophthalmopathy. Authors of the study amplified TCR beta CDR3 regions from RNA transcripts. When the TCR CDR3 underwent first-round RT-PCR, the HTBI primer set was used. TCRdb re-called the multiplex PCR reads with MiXCR, one entry per CDR3 protein. The data show around 200,000 distinct CDR3 sequences, about 18% seen once. The sample taken for sequencing was blood. The receptor set was obtained from a man aged 35-49 years with Graves' hyperthyroidism.

This clonotype was counted between two and nine times. The genes are TRBV11-2 and TRBJ2-1, with 9 bases that match TRBD2. The V segment lost 3 bases and the J segment 5 bases; nucleotides outside the gene matches: 8. This CDR3 region has 16 residues. Germline-derived CDR1 and CDR2 are SGHAT and FQNNGV. CDR3 DNA sequence: TGTGCCAGCAGCTTGGGGGCGGGGGGGCCCCACAATGAGCAGTTCTTC. Translating gives CASSLGAGGPHNEQFF.

This clonotype was seen only a few times. This chain connects TRBV5-4 to TRBJ2-1; D possibly matches TRBD1 or TRBD2 (6 bases each). The CDR3 loop spans 13 amino acids. From germline, CDR1 is SGHNT and CDR2 YYREEE (reference sequence). V was shortened by 2 bases and J by 7 bases, with 10 bases between the two germline ends. The CDR3 is CASSFTGRNEQFF. DNA for the CDR3: TGTGCCAGCAGCTTCACAGGGAGGAATGAGCAGTTCTTC. Full variable domain (rest looked up from reference TRBV5-4 and TRBJ2-1): ETGVTQSPTHLIKTRGQQVTLRCSSQSGHNTVSWYQQALGQGPQFIFQYYREEENGRGNFPPRFSGLQFPNYSSELNVNALELDDSALYLCASSFTGRNEQFFGPGTRLTVL.

This clonotype was counted only a few times. The rearrangement uses TRBV5-1 and TRBJ2-7; D possibly corresponds to TRBD1 (6 bases). CDR1 and CDR2 (germline): SGHRS, YFSETQ. Trimming pared 2 bases from V and 6 bases from J, leaving 15 bases between. CDR3 length: 14 residues. In DNA, the CDR3 is TGCGCCAGCAGCTTACAGGGTAATCTGGCCGAGCAGTACTTC. As protein: CASSLQGNLAEQYF.

This clonotype was seen repeatedly, ten times or more. The chain uses TRBV7-2 and TRBJ2-2, with 7 bases fitting TRBD2. Unmatched junction bases numbered 4, after V lost 3 bases and J lost 3 bases. Per the germline V gene, CDR1 is SGHTA and CDR2 is FQGNSA. The CDR3 has 15 amino acids. The CDR3 sequence: CASSFLRGDTGELFF. In nucleotides, the CDR3 is TGTGCCAGCAGCTTCCTCCGGGGGGACACCGGGGAGCTGTTTTTT. Full variable domain (missing parts from reference TRBV7-2 and TRBJ2-2): GAGVSQSPSNKVTEKGKDVELRCDPISGHTALYWYRQSLGQGLEFLIYFQGNSAPDKSGLPSDRFSAERTGGSVSTLTIQRTQQEDSAVYLCASSFLRGDTGELFFGEGSRLTVL.

This clonotype appeared many times. V usage is TRBV12-3 or TRBV12-4 and J usage is TRBJ1-6, with D possibly being TRBD1 (6 bases). The CDR3 has 13 residues. The V end was cut by 8 bases, the J end by 10 bases, with 15 bases between. The CDR3 region has the DNA TGTGCCAGCGCCCGACAGGTTCGGTCACCCCTCCACTTT. Residues: CASARQVRSPLHF.

This clonotype was seen at least ten times. J is TRBJ1-1 and V is TRBV28; no firm D call. The CDR3 contains 14 residues. Per germline, CDR1 MDHEN and CDR2 SYDVKM. Trimming removed 4 bases from V and 1 base from J, with 10 bases in between. The CDR3 DNA follows: TGTGCCAGCAGTTCTCTGGCACAGAACACTGAAGCTTTCTTT. Translation: CASSSLAQNTEAFF. The whole variable domain, remainder taken from reference TRBV28 and TRBJ1-1, is DVKVTQSSRYLVKRTGEKVFLECVQDMDHENMFWYRQDPGLGLRLIYFSYDVKMKEKGDIPEGYSVSREKKERFSLILESASTNQTSMYLCASSSLAQNTEAFFGQGTRLTVV.

About this clonotype itself: With a much larger clone just one base away, this may be a read error. The CDR3 DNA reads TGTGCCAGCAGTTTTGGAGGAAAGGTTTCCTACGAGCAGTACTTC. Its protein product is CASSFGGKVSYEQYF. The V and J genes are TRBV28 and TRBJ2-7, with D possibly matching TRBD2 (5 bases). This CDR3 comprises 15 residues. V lost 3 bases to trimming and J lost 1 base, with 13 bases between them. Germline CDR1 MDHEN, CDR2 SYDVKM.

This clonotype was observed many times. J is TRBJ2-7 and V is TRBV7-2, with D tentatively TRBD1 or TRBD2 (5 bases each). Trimming took 4 bases from V and 4 from J, leaving 17 bases between them. Germline CDR1 reads SGHTA; CDR2 reads FQGNSA. This CDR3 is 15 amino acids long. The CDR3 coding sequence is TGTGCCAGCAGCTCTGACCCGGGGCCATCATACGAGCAGTACTTC. It specifies CASSSDPGPSYEQYF. Combining the CDR3 with reference TRBV7-2 and TRBJ2-7 gives the whole variable domain GAGVSQSPSNKVTEKGKDVELRCDPISGHTALYWYRQSLGQGLEFLIYFQGNSAPDKSGLPSDRFSAERTGGSVSTLTIQRTQQEDSAVYLCASSSDPGPSYEQYFGPGTRLTVT.

This clonotype has just a few counts. The chain uses TRBV7-9 and TRBJ1-4; 8 bases fit TRBD1. The J segment lost 4 bases and the V segment lost 3 bases, leaving 1 base of the junction unmatched. The CDR3 is 14 residues long. Germline values: CDR1 SEHNR, CDR2 FQNEAQ (reference sequence). The CDR3, as DNA: TGTGCCAGCAGCTTGACAGGGGTTAATGAAAAACTGTTTTTT. Translating it yields CASSLTGVNEKLFF.

This clonotype was recorded many times. The chain couples TRBV25-1 to TRBJ2-7, with 11 bases fitting TRBD1. The length of the CDR3 is 14 residues. Per germline, CDR1 MGHDK and CDR2 SYGVNS. J lost 4 bases, V lost 5 bases, and 4 bases had no gene match. The CDR3 sequence is CASSRGTGGYEQYF. As DNA, the CDR3 is TGTGCCAGCAGTCGCGGGACAGGGGGTTACGAGCAGTACTTC.

This clonotype appeared a few times. The chain joins TRBV12-3 or TRBV12-4 to TRBJ1-5; tentatively, D is TRBD1 (5 bases). The length of the CDR3 is 15 residues. V was pared by 2 bases and J by 6 bases, with 14 bases between. The CDR3 spells CASSLNPGASQPQHF. The DNA for the CDR3 is TGTGCCAGCAGTTTAAATCCTGGGGCGAGTCAGCCCCAGCATTTT.

This clonotype has at least ten counts. This chain links TRBV28 with TRBJ1-6, with TRBD1 matching 9 bases. Germline CDR1 reads MDHEN; CDR2 reads SYDVKM. With 5 bases clipped from V and 15 bases from J, the junction kept 11 bases outside the gene matches. This CDR3 comprises 14 residues. The CDR3 sequence is CASSPGQGRIFLHF. CDR3 in DNA: TGTGCCAGCAGTCCGGGACAGGGTAGGATCTTCCTCCACTTT. Full variable domain (rest looked up from reference TRBV28 and TRBJ1-6): DVKVTQSSRYLVKRTGEKVFLECVQDMDHENMFWYRQDPGLGLRLIYFSYDVKMKEKGDIPEGYSVSREKKERFSLILESASTNQTSMYLCASSPGQGRIFLHFGNGTRLTVT.

This clonotype has ten or more counts. The chain recombines TRBV2 with TRBJ1-4, with D perhaps matching TRBD1 (5 bases). Trimming took 8 bases from V and 10 from J, leaving 8 bases between them. The CDR3 covers 10 residues. Germline CDR1 and CDR2: SNHLY and FYNNEI. DNA for the CDR3: TGTGCCAGCGGGGGGGGAAAACTGTTTTTT. Its translation is CASGGGKLFF.

The V gene is TRBV7-3, the J gene TRBJ2-5, with TRBD2 identical over 11 bases. This CDR3 comprises 16 residues. Unmatched junction bases numbered 9, after V lost 5 bases and J lost 4 bases. Germline CDR1 and CDR2: SGHTA and FQGTGA. This chain's CDR3 is CASSRLAGKQGETQYF. For the CDR3, the DNA is TGTGCCAGCAGCCGACTAGCGGGGAAACAGGGAGAGACCCAGTACTTC.

This clonotype showed up many times. This chain connects TRBV30 to TRBJ2-3; D ambiguous. Trimming removed 5 bases at V and 0 bases at J, with 6 bases between. The germline V gene encodes CDR1 GTSNPN and CDR2 SVGIG (reference sequence). The CDR3 runs 12 residues. CDR3: CAWGPSTDTQYF. The DNA of the CDR3 is TGTGCCTGGGGCCCTAGCACAGATACGCAGTATTTT.

The chain links TRBV3-1 to TRBJ2-7; tentative D call: TRBD1 (5 bases). This CDR3 is 14 amino acids long. Trimming pared 3 bases from V and 2 bases from J, leaving 11 bases between. Germline V gives CDR1 LGHDT, CDR2 YNNKEL (reference sequence). The CDR3 nucleotides read TGTGCCAGCAGCCATTCCGGACACCCCTACGAGCAGTACTTC. Residues: CASSHSGHPYEQYF.

This clonotype has ten or more counts. This chain connects TRBV7-9 to TRBJ2-1; possibly TRBD1 or TRBD2 for D (6 bases each). The CDR3 runs 15 residues. Trimming took off 3 bases at V and 4 bases at J, with 13 bases between the two ends. In germline, CDR1 is SEHNR, CDR2 FQNEAQ (reference sequence). The CDR3 region has the DNA TGTGCCAGCAGCTTTAGGGGGGAACGGTACAATGAGCAGTTCTTC. Translating it yields CASSFRGERYNEQFF.

V usage is TRBV20-1 and J usage is TRBJ1-2, with 7 bases aligning to TRBD1. This CDR3 has 11 amino acids. V gave up 7 bases and J gave up 7 bases; unmatched junction bases: 6. The V gene's germline CDR1 is DFQATT and CDR2 SNEGSKA (reference sequence). CDR3 residues: CSGDRDSGYTF. The CDR3, as DNA: TGCAGTGGGGACAGAGATTCTGGCTACACCTTC.

The chain is built from TRBV5-1 and TRBJ1-4, with TRBD1 as a possible D gene (6 bases). The germline V gene has CDR1 SGHRS and CDR2 YFSETQ. Trimming stripped 4 bases from V and 5 bases from J, with 12 bases between. CDR3 length equals 14 residues. The CDR3 DNA is TGCGCCAGCAGCAGGGGGACACGGAATGAAAAACTGTTTTTT. Its protein is CASSRGTRNEKLFF. Supplemented by reference TRBV5-1 and TRBJ1-4, the full variable domain reads KAGVTQTPRYLIKTRGQQVTLSCSPISGHRSVSWYQQTPGQGLQFLFEYFSETQRNKGNFPGRFSGRQFSNSRSEMNVSTLELGDSALYLCASSRGTRNEKLFFGSGTQLSVL.